This T cell receptor beta chain was identified in a study of tumor and adjacent non-tumor tissue in lung cancer. No cell sorting was done before RNA was extracted from the tissue. More than 3 cm separated this lung sample from the edge of the tumor. Chemotherapy-naive patients with new lung cancer underwent thoracic surgery in China, August–November 2014. The library came from three nested PCR rounds adapted from ARM-PCR protocols. TCRdb reprocessed the multiplex PCR reads with MiXCR, giving one entry per CDR3 protein. The profile shows 48,000 or so distinct CDR3 sequences, under 75% of them singletons. The TCR originated in a woman in her 70s with non-small cell lung cancer. Sequencing was done on a sample of distant non-tumor lung tissue.

The CDR3 loop is CASSTTGVSSYTF. CDR3 sequence (DNA): TGTGCCAGCAGCACCACAGGGGTCTCCAGCTACACCTTC. The chain has TRBV11-2 and TRBJ1-2; TRBD1 matches 7 bases. This CDR3 contains 13 residues. The ends lost 5 bases at V and 9 bases at J; junction bases unmatched: 9. Germline CDR1 and CDR2: SGHAT and FQNNGV.